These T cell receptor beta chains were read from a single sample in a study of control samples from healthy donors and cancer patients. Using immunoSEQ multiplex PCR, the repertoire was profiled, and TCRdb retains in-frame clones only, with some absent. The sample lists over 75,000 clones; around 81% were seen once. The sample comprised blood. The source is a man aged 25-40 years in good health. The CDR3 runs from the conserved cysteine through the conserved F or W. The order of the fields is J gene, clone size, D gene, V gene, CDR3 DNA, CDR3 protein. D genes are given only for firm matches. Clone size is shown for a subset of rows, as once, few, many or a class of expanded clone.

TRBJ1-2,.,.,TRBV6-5,TGTGCCAGCACCCCTTGGGGGGAATTGTATGGCTACACCTTC,CASTPWGELYGYTF
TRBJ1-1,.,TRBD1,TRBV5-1,TGCGCCAGCAGCCCGACCCGGACAGGGATTGCAAACACTGAAGCTTTCTTT,CASSPTRTGIANTEAFF
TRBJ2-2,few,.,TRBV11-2,TGTGCCAGCAGCTTAGGCCAGACAATCGGGGAGCTGTTTTTT,CASSLGQTIGELFF
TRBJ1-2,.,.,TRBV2,TGTGCCAGCAGTGAGCGGGGAGGATCGTATGGCTACACCTTC,CASSERGGSYGYTF
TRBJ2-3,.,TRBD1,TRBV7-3,TGTGCCAGCAGCTTAGGGACAGGACCTAAAGATACGCAGTATTTT,CASSLGTGPKDTQYF
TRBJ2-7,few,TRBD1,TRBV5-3,TGTGCCAGAAGCTCAACCAGGGGGAGCGAGCAGTACTTC,CARSSTRGSEQYF
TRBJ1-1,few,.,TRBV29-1,TGCAGCGTTGCGTGGGATTTGAACACTGAAGCTTTCTTT,CSVAWDLNTEAFF
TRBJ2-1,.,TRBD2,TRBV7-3,TGTGCCAGCAGCAGTCAGCGGGGAGACAATGAGCAGTTCTTC,CASSSQRGDNEQFF
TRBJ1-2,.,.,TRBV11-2,TGTGCCAGCAGCTTAGATGACCGCAACTATGGCTACACCTTC,CASSLDDRNYGYTF
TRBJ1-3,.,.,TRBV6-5,TGTGCCAGCAGTTATTCCCCAGGCAATGGAAACACCATATATTTT,CASSYSPGNGNTIYF
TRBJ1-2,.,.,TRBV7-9,TGTGCCAGCAGCCCGGAAGTTTCGATCTATGGCTACACCTTC,CASSPEVSIYGYTF
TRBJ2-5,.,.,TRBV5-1,TGCGCCAGCAGCTGGACAGCTAAAGAGACCCAGTACTTC,CASSWTAKETQYF
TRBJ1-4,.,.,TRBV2,TGTGCCAGCAGTCCGGGACAAACAACTAATGAAAAACTGTTTTTT,CASSPGQTTNEKLFF
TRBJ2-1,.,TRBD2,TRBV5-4,TGTGCCAGCAGCTCGGGGACTAGACCTGAGCAGTTCTTC,CASSSGTRPEQFF
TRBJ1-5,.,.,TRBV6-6,TGTGCCAGCAGCCCCCGGGCGAATCAGCCCCAGCATTTT,CASSPRANQPQHF
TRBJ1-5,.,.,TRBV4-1,TGCGCCAGCAGCTTCGATATTAATCAGCCCCAGCATTTT,CASSFDINQPQHF
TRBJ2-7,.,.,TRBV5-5,TGTGCCAGCAGCTTGGCCGGGGGAGGCTACGAGCAGTACTTC,CASSLAGGGYEQYF
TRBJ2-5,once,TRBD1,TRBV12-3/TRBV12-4,TGTGCCAGCAGTACAGGGGTAGGAGAGACCCAGTACTTC,CASSTGVGETQYF
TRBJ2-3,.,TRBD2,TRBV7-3,TGTGCCAGCAGCTCCGGACTAGCGGGGACAGATACGCAGTATTTT,CASSSGLAGTDTQYF
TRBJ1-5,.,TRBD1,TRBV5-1,TGCGCCAGCAGCCCGGGACAGGGTGGCAATCAGCCCCAGCATTTT,CASSPGQGGNQPQHF
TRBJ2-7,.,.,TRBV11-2,TGTGCCAGCACCAGGCAGTCCTACGAGCAGTACTTC,CASTRQSYEQYF
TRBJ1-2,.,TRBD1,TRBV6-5,TGTGCCAGCAGGAGGACAGGGTCGGGTAACTATGGCTACACCTTC,CASRRTGSGNYGYTF
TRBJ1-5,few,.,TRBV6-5,TGTGCCAGCACCGTTCTGGGGGCCGATCAGCCCCAGCATTTT,CASTVLGADQPQHF
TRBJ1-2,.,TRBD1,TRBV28,TGTGCCAGCAGTCCGGGACAGGGTTTTTTCGGCTACACCTTC,CASSPGQGFFGYTF
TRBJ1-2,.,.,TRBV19,TGTGCCAGTAGTTACGGGGGCTATGGCTACACCTTC,CASSYGGYGYTF
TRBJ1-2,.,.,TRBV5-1,TGCGCCAGCAGCTTAATAGGGGATTCAATAGGTGGCTACACCTTC,CASSLIGDSIGGYTF
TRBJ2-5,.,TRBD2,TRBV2,TGTGCCAGCAGTGACACATCGGAGGGAGGGGAGACCCAGTACTTC,CASSDTSEGGETQYF
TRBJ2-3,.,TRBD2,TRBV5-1,TGCGCCAGCAGCTTGATAGGGCTAGCGGGGGGTACAGATACGCAGTATTTT,CASSLIGLAGGTDTQYF
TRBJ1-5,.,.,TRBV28,TGTGCCAGCAAAGTGGGCGGCGGAAGCCAGCCCCAGCATTTT,CASKVGGGSQPQHF
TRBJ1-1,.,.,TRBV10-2,TGCGCCAGCAGTGAAAACACTGAAGCTTTCTTT,CASSENTEAFF
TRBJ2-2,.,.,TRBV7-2,TGTGCCAGCAGCTTTCGTGTGGGCACCGGGGAGCTGTTTTTT,CASSFRVGTGELFF
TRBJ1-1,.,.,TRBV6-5,TGTGCCAGCAGTTCCCAATCTGAAGCTTTCTTT,CASSSQSEAFF
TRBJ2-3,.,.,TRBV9,TGTGCCAGCAGCGTAGCTACTTGGACAGATACGCAGTATTTT,CASSVATWTDTQYF
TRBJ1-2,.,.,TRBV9,TGTGCCAGCAGCGTAGCTTCAGGGTGGGACTATGGCTACACCTTC,CASSVASGWDYGYTF
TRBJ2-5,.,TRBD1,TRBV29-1,TGCAGCGTCGTGACAGGGTCAGAGACCCAGTACTTC,CSVVTGSETQYF
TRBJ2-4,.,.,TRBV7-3,TGTGCCAGCAGCTTAAACAGGGAAAACATTCAGTACTTC,CASSLNRENIQYF
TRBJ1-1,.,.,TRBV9,TGTGCCAGCAGCGTAGGCCCGGGGCTGGGGACTGAAGCTTTCTTT,CASSVGPGLGTEAFF
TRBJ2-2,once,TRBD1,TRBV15,TGTGCCACCAGCAGGGGAACAGGGGGCCACACCGGGGAGCTGTTTTTT,CATSRGTGGHTGELFF
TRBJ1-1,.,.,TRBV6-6,TGTGCCAGCAGTGGGTTTCAAGGGGCTTTCTTT,CASSGFQGAFF
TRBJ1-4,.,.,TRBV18,TGTGCCAGCTCACCAGACGCGAGGACCGGGGAAAAACTGTTTTTT,CASSPDARTGEKLFF
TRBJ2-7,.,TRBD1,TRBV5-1,TGCGCCAGCAGCGGAGGGACAGGGCACTACGAGCAGTACTTC,CASSGGTGHYEQYF
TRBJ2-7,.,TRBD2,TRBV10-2,TGCGCCAGCAGTTGGACTAGCGGGGCCTACGAGCAGTACTTC,CASSWTSGAYEQYF
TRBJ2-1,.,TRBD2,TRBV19,TGTGCCAGTAGCGTCGGACTAGCGCGTTACAATGAGCAGTTCTTC,CASSVGLARYNEQFF
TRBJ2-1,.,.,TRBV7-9,TGTGCCAGCAGCTTAGCGGATGAGCAGTTCTTC,CASSLADEQFF
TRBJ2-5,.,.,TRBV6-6,TGTGCCAGCAGTTATTCTGCCAGCCAAGAGACCCAGTACTTC,CASSYSASQETQYF
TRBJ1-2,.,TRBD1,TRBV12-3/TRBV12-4,TGTGCCAGCAGTCGGACAGGGTATGGCTACACCTTC,CASSRTGYGYTF
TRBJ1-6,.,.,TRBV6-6,TGTGCCAGCAGTTACGGAGAAAATTCACCCCTCCACTTT,CASSYGENSPLHF
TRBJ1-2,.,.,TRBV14,TGTGCCAGCAGCACAGCAGAGCAGGCCGTCTATGGCTACACCTTC,CASSTAEQAVYGYTF
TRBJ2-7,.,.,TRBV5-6,TGTGCCAGCAGCTTCATCGCCCAACCCTACGAGCAGTACTTC,CASSFIAQPYEQYF
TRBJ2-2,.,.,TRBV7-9,TGTGCCAGCAGCCCCCGAAGGGACACCGGGGAGCTGTTTTTT,CASSPRRDTGELFF
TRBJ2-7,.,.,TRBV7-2,TGTGCCAGCAGCTTAATTGTAGGGAGCGAGCAGTACTTC,CASSLIVGSEQYF
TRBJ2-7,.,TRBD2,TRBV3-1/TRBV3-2,TGTGCCAGCAGCCAAGAAGGTCGGCTAGCGGGGGCCGACGAGCAGTACTTC,CASSQEGRLAGADEQYF
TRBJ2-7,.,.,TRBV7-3,TGTGCCCTGGGGGGGCGCTCCTACGAGCAGTACTTC,CALGGRSYEQYF
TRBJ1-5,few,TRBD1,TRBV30,TGTGCCTGGAGTCTGCAGGGGGCGTACAATCAGCCCCAGCATTTT,CAWSLQGAYNQPQHF
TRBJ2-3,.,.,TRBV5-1,TGCGCCAGCACTATGGGGGCCACAGATACGCAGTATTTT,CASTMGATDTQYF
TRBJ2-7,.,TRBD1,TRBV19,TGTGCCAGTAGTCCCCGAGCCGGGACAGGCTCCTACGAGCAGTACTTC,CASSPRAGTGSYEQYF
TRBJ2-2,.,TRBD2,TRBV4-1,TGCGCCAGCAGCCCCTTACTAGCGGGGGGGCCGGGGGAGCTGTTTTTT,CASSPLLAGGPGELFF
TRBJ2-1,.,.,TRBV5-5,TGTGCCAGCAGCTTGGCTGACAATGAGCAGTTCTTC,CASSLADNEQFF